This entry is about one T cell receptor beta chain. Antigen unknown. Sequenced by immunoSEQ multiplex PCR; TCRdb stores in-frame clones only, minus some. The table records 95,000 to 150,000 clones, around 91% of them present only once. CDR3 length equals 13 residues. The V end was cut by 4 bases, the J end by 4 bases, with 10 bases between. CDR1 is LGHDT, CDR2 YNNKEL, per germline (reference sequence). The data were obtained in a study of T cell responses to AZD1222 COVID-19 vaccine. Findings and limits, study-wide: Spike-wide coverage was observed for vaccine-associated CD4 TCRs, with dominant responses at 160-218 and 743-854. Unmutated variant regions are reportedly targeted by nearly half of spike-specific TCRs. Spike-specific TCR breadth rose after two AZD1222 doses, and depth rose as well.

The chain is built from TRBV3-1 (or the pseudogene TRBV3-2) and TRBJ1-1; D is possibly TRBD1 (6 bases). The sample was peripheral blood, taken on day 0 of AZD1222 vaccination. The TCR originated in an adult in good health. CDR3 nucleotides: TGTGCCAGCAGCCCTAGGGGGATCACTGAAGCTTTCTTT. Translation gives CASSPRGITEAFF.